This entry lists 24 T cell receptor beta chains sequenced from one sample in a study of blood T cell repertoires in COVID-19. TCRdb keeps only in-frame clones here, not all; method: immunoSEQ multiplex PCR. Of about 50,000 clones in the sample, around 90% were seen once. The sample taken for sequencing was peripheral blood. The origin of the receptors is a human donor in a cohort sampled during active COVID-19.

In this sample, this clone turned up once. The J gene is TRBJ2-3, the V gene TRBV5-5; TRBD2 aligns across 9 bases. There are 16 residues in the CDR3. Germline V CDR1 and CDR2: SGHKS, YYEKEE (reference sequence). Trimming at V came to 0 bases and at J to 2 bases, leaving 4 bases not matched to a gene. The CDR3 coding sequence is TGTGCCAGCAGCTTGGGCCTAGCGGGGATCACAGATACGCAGTATTTT. Amino acids: CASSLGLAGITDTQYF.

This clone was picked up a small number of times. The rearrangement joins TRBV5-8 to TRBJ2-3; tentatively, D is TRBD1 (6 bases). Germline V gene sequence: CDR1 SGHTS, CDR2 YDEGEE. Between the trimmed V and J ends, which lost 5 bases and 2 bases, there was a span of 18 bases. The CDR3 sequence is 16 residues long. This CDR3 reads CASSLGQRTSTDTQYF. The CDR3, as DNA: TGTGCCAGCAGTTTAGGACAGAGAACTTCCACAGATACGCAGTATTTT.

V is TRBV3-1 (or the pseudogene TRBV3-2) and J is TRBJ2-3; 9 nucleotides match TRBD1. CDR1 and CDR2 from the germline V gene are LGHDT and YNNKEL (reference sequence). The trim removed 1 base at V and 0 bases at J, leaving 5 bases unmatched. This CDR3 is built from 17 residues. The CDR3 nucleotides read TGTGCCAGCAGCCAAGGTGGGACAGGGAGAAGCACAGATACGCAGTATTTT. Its translation is CASSQGGTGRSTDTQYF.

The rearrangement links TRBV6-5 to TRBJ1-1; possible D gene TRBD1, 6 bases. The V gene's germline CDR1 is MNHEY and CDR2 SVGAGI. Trimming removed 2 bases from V and 4 bases from J, with 14 bases in between. This CDR3 spans 15 amino acids. CDR3 sequence (DNA): TGTGCCAGCAGTTACCTCAGGGGAATGATCACTGAAGCTTTCTTT. It specifies CASSYLRGMITEAFF.

The chain has TRBV7-9 and TRBJ2-3; D not certain. V was pared by 6 bases and J by 0 bases, with 19 bases between. The germline V gene has CDR1 SEHNR and CDR2 FQNEAQ (reference sequence). The CDR3 length is 17 residues. The CDR3 region is CASRSLQVSSSTDTQYF. DNA for the CDR3: TGTGCCAGCAGGTCACTGCAGGTCTCGTCTAGCACAGATACGCAGTATTTT.

The gene calls are TRBV9 and TRBJ2-5; 7 bases align to TRBD2. CDR1 SGDLS and CDR2 YYNGEE come from the germline V gene. The CDR3 is made up of 16 amino acids. V gave up 0 bases and J gave up 4 bases; unmatched junction bases: 9. CDR3 DNA: TGTGCCAGCAGCGTAGATCCAGCGGGGCCGGGAGAGACCCAGTACTTC. Translating it yields CASSVDPAGPGETQYF.

The V call is TRBV24-1, the J call TRBJ1-4; a possible D gene is TRBD1 (6 bases). This CDR3 contains 16 residues. The germline V gene encodes CDR1 KGHDR and CDR2 SFDVKD. The V end was cut by 4 bases, the J end by 2 bases, with 13 bases between. The CDR3 nucleotides are TGTGCCACCAGTGAATCTGGACAGAAGACTAATGAAAAACTGTTTTTT. This encodes CATSESGQKTNEKLFF.

The chain couples TRBV28 to TRBJ1-1, with 10 bases identical to TRBD1. The V and J ends lost 6 bases and 0 bases, in that order; junction bases with no gene match: 7. CDR3 length: 16 amino acids. The germline gives CDR1 MDHEN, CDR2 SYDVKM. CDR3 region: CASSSGQGGMNTEAFF. The CDR3 region has the DNA TGTGCCAGCAGCTCAGGACAGGGGGGCATGAACACTGAAGCTTTCTTT.

V gene TRBV6-5 combines with J gene TRBJ1-5; D not certain. The CDR3 runs 15 residues. Trimming stripped 2 bases from V and 4 bases from J, with 12 bases between. CDR1 is MNHEY, CDR2 SVGAGI, per germline. The CDR3 reads CASSYEGGRNQPQHF. The DNA for the CDR3 is TGTGCCAGCAGTTACGAGGGAGGAAGGAATCAGCCCCAGCATTTT.

CDR3: CASRKTGLGFDEQFF. The CDR3, as DNA: TGTGCCAGCAGGAAGACAGGGTTAGGTTTCGATGAGCAGTTCTTC. V usage is TRBV27 and J usage is TRBJ2-1; 7 nucleotides match TRBD1. Germline assignment: CDR1 MNHEY and CDR2 SMNVEV (reference sequence). This CDR3 is built from 15 residues. J lost 8 bases, V lost 6 bases, and 13 bases had no gene match.

This clone was counted only a few times. The V call is TRBV5-4, the J call TRBJ2-1; 13 nucleotides agree with TRBD2. The length of the CDR3 is 16 residues. The germline V gene encodes CDR1 SGHNT and CDR2 YYREEE (reference sequence). Trimming at V came to 4 bases and at J to 10 bases, leaving 11 bases not matched to a gene. The CDR3 DNA follows: TGTGCCAGCAGCCTTCCGACTAGCGGGAGGCCGAGCGAGCAGTTCTTC. As protein: CASSLPTSGRPSEQFF.

The chain couples TRBV27 to TRBJ2-7; no clear D gene. Germline CDR1 is MNHEY and CDR2 is SMNVEV (reference sequence). Trimming took off 8 bases at V and 6 bases at J, with 14 bases between the two ends. The CDR3 totals 12 residues. The CDR3 bases are TGTGCCAGCGGGCCCCCGAAGTGCGAGCAGTACGTC. It codes for CASGPPKCEQYV.

This rearrangement joins TRBV19 to TRBJ2-2; the D is unclear. Germline V CDR1 and CDR2: LNHDA, SQIVND (reference sequence). V was clipped by 0 bases and J by 4 bases, with 3 bases between them. This CDR3 region has 13 residues. The CDR3 DNA reads TGTGCCAGTAGTATAGATCGCACCGGGGAGCTGTTTTTT. Its translation: CASSIDRTGELFF.

The chain couples TRBV30 to TRBJ2-1; D gene uncertain. The V and J ends lost 0 bases and 14 bases respectively, with 14 bases between them. Germline V gene data show CDR1 as GTSNPN and CDR2 as SVGIG (reference sequence). The CDR3 covers 12 residues. Here the CDR3 DNA reads TGTGCCTGGAGTGTAAGGCATTCAACAGAGTTCTTC. Translation gives CAWSVRHSTEFF.

V and J are TRBV28 and TRBJ2-7, with TRBD1 matching over 9 bases. The CDR3 spans 15 residues. Trimming took 4 bases from V and 7 from J; bases not matched to a gene: 11. Looked up from germline, CDR1 is MDHEN and CDR2 is SYDVKM. CDR3 residues: CASSSTGTGREEQYF. The CDR3 DNA is TGTGCCAGCAGTTCAACCGGGACAGGGCGGGAAGAGCAGTACTTC.

The V gene is TRBV5-1, the J gene TRBJ2-1; 7 bases align to TRBD2. The germline V gene encodes CDR1 SGHRS and CDR2 YFSETQ. CDR3 size: 15 residues. V lost 5 bases, J lost 7 bases, and 12 bases stayed unmatched. The CDR3 nucleotides read TGCGCCAGCAGGGATAGCGGGTTTTATAGGAATGAGCAGTTCTTC. This sequence encodes CASRDSGFYRNEQFF.

The chain links TRBV5-1 to TRBJ2-5, with TRBD2 as a possible D gene (5 bases). There are 14 residues in the CDR3. Trimming removed 4 bases from V and 7 bases from J, with 17 bases in between. The germline gives CDR1 SGHRS, CDR2 YFSETQ. The CDR3 loop reads CASSRALNRGTQYF. The CDR3 coding sequence is TGCGCCAGCAGCCGGGCGCTCAACCGGGGGACCCAGTACTTC.

CDR3 bases: TGTGCCAGCAGGCGACAGGGCTGGGGCTACACCTTC. This gives the protein CASRRQGWGYTF. The chain uses TRBV6-5 and TRBJ1-2; 7 nucleotides line up with TRBD1. Trimming cost V 6 bases and J 8 bases; bases outside gene matches: 6. The V gene's germline CDR1 is MNHEY and CDR2 SVGAGI. The CDR3 consists of 12 residues.

This sequence joins TRBV7-8 and TRBJ2-7, with D unresolved. Trimming pared 4 bases from V and 4 bases from J, leaving 8 bases between. Germline assignment: CDR1 SGHVS and CDR2 FQNEAQ. The CDR3 contains 12 residues. The CDR3 region is CASSYDNYEQYF. The CDR3 coding sequence is TGTGCCAGCAGCTACGACAATTACGAGCAGTACTTC.

The V and J genes are TRBV28 and TRBJ2-2, with D maybe TRBD2 (6 bases). The V end lost 1 base, the J end lost 0 bases, and 15 bases lay between the germline ends. The germline V gene has CDR1 MDHEN and CDR2 SYDVKM. The CDR3 has 18 residues. CDR3 in DNA: TGTGCCAGCAGTTTATACGGTAGCGGATATGCGAACACCGGGGAGCTGTTTTTT. This codes for CASSLYGSGYANTGELFF.

The chain recombines TRBV5-1 with TRBJ2-3; TRBD2 matches at 13 bases. The CDR3 has 18 residues. V shed 3 bases and J 2 bases; nucleotides not matched to a gene: 9. Looked up from germline, CDR1 is SGHRS and CDR2 is YFSETQ. CDR3 sequence: CASSWGLAGPVDTDTQYF. DNA for the CDR3: TGCGCCAGCAGCTGGGGACTAGCGGGACCAGTAGACACAGATACGCAGTATTTT.

The chain links TRBV11-2 to TRBJ2-2, with D perhaps TRBD2 (6 bases). V was pared by 2 bases and J by 0 bases, with 7 bases between. This CDR3 has 15 residues. CDR1 and CDR2 from the germline V gene are SGHAT and FQNNGV. CDR3: CASSLIAANTGELFF. The CDR3 DNA sequence: TGTGCCAGCAGCTTAATAGCGGCGAACACCGGGGAGCTGTTTTTT.

Note on this clone: At one end, the junction sequence differs from germline, possibly due to a read error. The gene calls are TRBV12-3 or TRBV12-4 and TRBJ2-4; TRBD2 matches 9 bases. The CDR3 consists of 11 residues. The CDR3: CASGGGGTSNF. The CDR3 region has the DNA TGTGCCAGCGGCGGGGGGGGAACCAGTAACTTC.

The CDR3 reads CASSEEQFSNQPQHF. The CDR3 bases are TGTGCCAGCAGTGAAGAACAGTTTAGCAATCAGCCCCAGCATTTT. V and J are TRBV6-1 and TRBJ1-5, with unresolved D. CDR3 length: 15 amino acids. V lost 1 base and J lost 0, with 7 bases in between. Germline CDR1 and CDR2: MNHNS and SASEGT.